A single sample gave rise to the 30 T cell receptor beta chains below, sequenced in a study of cytomegalovirus exposure and HLA in healthy donors. This PCR relied on a set of 60 Vbeta primers and 13 Jbeta primers. Only in-frame clones appear in the TCRdb table, and some are missing; sequencing was by immunoSEQ multiplex PCR. The table includes about 59,000 clones, 65% to 90% detected once. Sequenced sample: PBMCs. These receptors were collected from a human donor in good health.

The rearrangement uses TRBV7-3 and TRBJ2-3; 7 bases are shared with TRBD1. V gave up 1 base and J gave up 3 bases; unmatched junction bases: 10. This CDR3 contains 17 residues. The germline CDR1 and CDR2 sequences are SGHTA and FQGTGA. The CDR3 bases are TGTGCCAGCAGCTTAAGGGGCAGGGGGATTCGTACAGATACGCAGTATTTT. It specifies CASSLRGRGIRTDTQYF.

This rearrangement joins TRBV4-3 to TRBJ1-2; a weak D match, TRBD1 (5 bases). Per germline, CDR1 LGHNA and CDR2 YSLEER. The CDR3 is 14 amino acids. The V end lost 0 bases, the J end lost 0 bases, and 5 bases lay between the germline ends. The CDR3 spells CASSQDRANYGYTF. The CDR3 coding sequence is TGCGCCAGCAGCCAAGACAGGGCTAACTATGGCTACACCTTC.

The chain links TRBV7-9 to TRBJ2-3, with a possible D match to TRBD2 (5 bases). Germline values: CDR1 SEHNR, CDR2 FQNEAQ (reference sequence). V lost 5 bases and J lost 6, with 24 bases in between. CDR3 length: 17 residues. As DNA, the CDR3 is TGTGCCAGCAGCCCCCAACTGGAGGCGATATCTAAGGATACGCAGTATTTT. Translating gives CASSPQLEAISKDTQYF.

This chain joins TRBV10-3 and TRBJ1-3, with a possible D match to TRBD1 (5 bases). This CDR3 is 13 amino acids long. CDR1 and CDR2 (germline): ENHRY, SYGVKD. V was clipped by 6 bases and J by 3 bases, with 9 bases between them. CDR3 region: CAISNRSGNTIYF. The DNA of the CDR3 is TGTGCCATCAGCAACAGGAGTGGAAACACCATATATTTT.

The chain has TRBV28 and TRBJ2-7; tentatively, D is TRBD2 (5 bases). Germline CDR1 reads MDHEN; CDR2 reads SYDVKM. V gave up 4 bases and J gave up 3 bases, with 19 bases separating them. The CDR3 extends over 16 amino acids. The chain's CDR3 is CASSSLRESKSYEQYF. The CDR3 nucleotides read TGTGCCAGCAGTTCCCTCCGGGAAAGTAAAAGCTACGAGCAGTACTTC.

The chain combines TRBV13 with TRBJ2-3; 9 nucleotides agree with TRBD2. CDR3 size: 16 residues. CDR1 and CDR2 from the germline V gene are PRHDT and FYEKMQ (reference sequence). The V gene end was trimmed by 1 base and the J gene end by 6 bases; junction bases not matched to a gene: 8. CDR3 DNA: TGTGCCAGCAGCTTAGAGCTAGCGGGGAGAGTTGATACGCAGTATTTT. Its translation is CASSLELAGRVDTQYF.

This rearrangement joins TRBV15 to TRBJ2-2; possible D gene TRBD1, 6 bases. V was cut by 6 bases and J by 0 bases, with 17 bases left in between. This CDR3 contains 17 residues. Germline V CDR1 and CDR2: LNHNV, YYDKDF (reference sequence). The CDR3 region is CATRGRPGQPNTGELFF. As DNA, the CDR3 is TGTGCCACCAGGGGCCGCCCGGGACAACCGAACACCGGGGAGCTGTTTTTT.

The rearrangement joins TRBV19 to TRBJ2-1, with TRBD2 matching over 13 bases. The junction had 11 bases not matched to a gene; V was cut back by 5 bases and J by 7 bases. There are 17 residues in the CDR3. From germline, CDR1 is LNHDA and CDR2 SQIVND (reference sequence). CDR3 amino acids: CASSYIRRTSGSNEQFF. The CDR3 DNA sequence: TGTGCCAGTAGTTATATAAGGAGGACTAGCGGGAGTAATGAGCAGTTCTTC. The full variable domain, in which reference TRBV19 and TRBJ2-1 provide the parts outside the CDR3, is DGGITQSPKYLFRKEGQNVTLSCEQNLNHDAMYWYRQDPGQGLRLIYYSQIVNDFQKGDIAEGYSVSREKKESFPLTVTSAQKNPTAFYLCASSYIRRTSGSNEQFFGPGTRLTVL.

The rearrangement links TRBV7-6 to TRBJ2-2; TRBD2 agrees at 12 bases. Germline V lookup: CDR1 SGHVS, CDR2 FNYEAQ. The J segment lost 4 bases and the V segment lost 2 bases, leaving 11 bases of the junction unmatched. CDR3 size: 19 residues. This CDR3 reads CASSLRISSGGAGTGELFF. The CDR3 nucleotides are TGTGCCAGCAGCTTACGGATCTCTAGCGGGGGGGCCGGCACCGGGGAGCTGTTTTTT.

This clone was detected a few times. The rearrangement links TRBV4-3 to TRBJ1-6; 8 positions agree with TRBD1. The CDR3 is 16 residues long. Germline lookup yields CDR1 LGHNA and CDR2 YSLEER. V shed 0 bases and J 11 bases; nucleotides not matched to a gene: 9. The CDR3 region is CASSQDPAGGTTPLHF. The CDR3 region has the DNA TGCGCCAGCAGCCAAGATCCGGCAGGGGGCACGACACCCCTCCACTTT.

V usage is TRBV28 and J usage is TRBJ2-7, with no clear D. The CDR3 has 15 amino acids. Trimming cost V 3 bases and J 5 bases, with 17 bases left between them. From germline, CDR1 is MDHEN and CDR2 SYDVKM. The CDR3, as DNA: TGTGCCAGCAGTTTCTCGTTGAGCAGGAACCACGAGCAGTACTTC. This gives the protein CASSFSLSRNHEQYF.

This rearrangement joins TRBV28 to TRBJ2-3; D may be TRBD2 (6 bases). The V end lost 7 bases, the J end lost 0 bases, and 14 bases lay between the germline ends. Germline CDR1 MDHEN, CDR2 SYDVKM. This CDR3 is 15 amino acids long. The CDR3 protein is CASTIAVTSTDTQYF. The DNA of the CDR3 is TGTGCCAGCACCATAGCGGTGACTAGCACAGATACGCAGTATTTT.

V is TRBV9 and J is TRBJ1-5, with D uncertain. The V gene lost 4 bases and the J gene lost 2 bases, with 16 bases spanning the gap. Germline assignment: CDR1 SGDLS and CDR2 YYNGEE. The CDR3 has 16 residues. The CDR3 coding sequence is TGTGCCAGCAGCCCCCGTGAGACGGAGGGCAATCAGCCCCAGCATTTT. Amino acids: CASSPRETEGNQPQHF.

CDR3 protein: CASSIWRDTYNEQFF. Written as DNA, the CDR3 is TGTGCCAGTAGTATCTGGAGGGATACGTACAATGAGCAGTTCTTC. This rearrangement joins TRBV19 to TRBJ2-1; tentative D call: TRBD2 (6 bases). Germline V gene data show CDR1 as LNHDA and CDR2 as SQIVND (reference sequence). CDR3 length: 15 residues. Trimming stripped 3 bases from V and 4 bases from J, with 13 bases between.

A few counts support this clone. This chain joins TRBV29-1 and TRBJ1-1; 7 bases are a match to TRBD1. CDR1 and CDR2 from the germline V gene are SQVTM and ANQGSEA. V was pared by 4 bases and J by 5 bases, with 4 bases of the junction left unmatched. The CDR3 sequence is 12 residues long. CDR3 region: CSVAHRGTEAFF. CDR3 DNA: TGCAGCGTTGCTCACAGGGGTACTGAAGCTTTCTTT.

The chain is built from TRBV11-2 and TRBJ2-4, with 9 bases fitting TRBD1. Germline loops: CDR1 SGHAT, CDR2 FQNNGV. V shed 5 bases and J 6 bases; nucleotides not matched to a gene: 8. This CDR3 contains 15 residues. The CDR3: CASSPIDRGTNIQYF. In DNA, the CDR3 is TGTGCCAGCAGCCCGATCGACAGGGGGACAAACATTCAGTACTTC.

This clone was recorded only once. The J gene is TRBJ2-5, the V gene TRBV4-1, with a tentative D call TRBD2 (6 bases). V lost 3 bases to trimming and J lost 5 bases, with 19 bases between them. This CDR3 has 16 amino acids. Germline CDR1 MGHRA, CDR2 YSYEKL. DNA of the CDR3: TGCGCCAGCAGCCAGTTATACGGGAGAGATCCGGAGACCCAGTACTTC. Translated, it gives CASSQLYGRDPETQYF.

This clone was seen more than once but under ten times. The V call is TRBV7-2, the J call TRBJ1-1; D unresolved. CDR3 size: 13 residues. Germline CDR1 and CDR2: SGHTA and FQGNSA. Trimming left V 5 bases short and J 7 bases short, with 14 bases between. In DNA form, the CDR3 reads TGTGCCAGCAGCCCCAATTTATACGGTGAAGCTTTCTTT. Its protein is CASSPNLYGEAFF.

The chain uses TRBV19 and TRBJ2-1; D is perhaps TRBD2 (5 bases). V lost 5 bases and J lost 2, with 10 bases in between. The CDR3 is 14 amino acids. The germline V gene encodes CDR1 LNHDA and CDR2 SQIVND (reference sequence). The CDR3 here is CASSGGSTYNEQFF. The DNA for the CDR3 is TGTGCCAGTAGTGGTGGGAGCACCTACAATGAGCAGTTCTTC.

The chain uses TRBV2 and TRBJ2-3, with 11 nucleotides matching TRBD2. Trimming cost V 6 bases and J 0 bases; bases outside gene matches: 14. Germline values: CDR1 SNHLY, CDR2 FYNNEI. The CDR3 has 19 residues. CDR3 DNA: TGTGCCAGCAGGTACCCGAGACTAGCGGGGCCAACTAGCACAGATACGCAGTATTTT. Its protein product is CASRYPRLAGPTSTDTQYF.

CDR3 protein: CASSISGGVTEAFF. CDR3 DNA sequence: TGTGCCAGTAGTATCTCAGGAGGGGTCACTGAAGCTTTCTTT. This rearrangement joins TRBV19 to TRBJ1-1, with D possibly being TRBD1 (5 bases). The CDR3 contains 14 residues. With 3 bases removed from V and 4 bases from J, the gap between germline ends came to 12 bases. Germline V gene data show CDR1 as LNHDA and CDR2 as SQIVND (reference sequence). The entire variable domain, with the rest obtained from reference TRBV19 and TRBJ1-1, is as follows: DGGITQSPKYLFRKEGQNVTLSCEQNLNHDAMYWYRQDPGQGLRLIYYSQIVNDFQKGDIAEGYSVSREKKESFPLTVTSAQKNPTAFYLCASSISGGVTEAFFGQGTRLTVV.

V usage is TRBV29-1 and J usage is TRBJ1-1, with D maybe TRBD1 (6 bases). V lost 7 bases and J 5 bases, leaving 17 bases between the germline ends. The V gene's germline CDR1 is SQVTM and CDR2 ANQGSEA. The CDR3 sequence is 13 residues long. As DNA, the CDR3 is TGCAGCGCCCTCAGAGGGGGGGAGACTGAAGCTTTCTTT. This gives the protein CSALRGGETEAFF.

The V gene is TRBV5-6, the J gene TRBJ2-3; D possibly corresponds to TRBD2 (6 bases). V lost 3 bases and J 0 bases, leaving 11 bases between the germline ends. The germline CDR1 and CDR2 sequences are SGHDT and YYEEEE. The CDR3 has 15 amino acids. The CDR3: CASSYPRGSTDTQYF. CDR3 coding DNA: TGTGCCAGCAGCTACCCTCGGGGGAGCACAGATACGCAGTATTTT.

This chain joins TRBV2 and TRBJ1-1; no definite D call. V lost 7 bases, J lost 0 bases, and 9 bases lay in between. Germline CDR1 reads SNHLY; CDR2 reads FYNNEI. This CDR3 spans 13 amino acids. This chain's CDR3 is CASTLSVNTEAFF. CDR3 DNA: TGTGCCAGCACTCTGAGTGTGAACACTGAAGCTTTCTTT.

The chain employs TRBV19 and TRBJ2-3; weak D call: TRBD1 (6 bases). The CDR3 length is 13 residues. With 10 bases removed from V and 2 bases from J, the gap between germline ends came to 13 bases. Germline loops: CDR1 LNHDA, CDR2 SQIVND (reference sequence). The CDR3 nucleotides are TGTGCCACAGGGCAGGGGTCCACAGATACGCAGTATTTT. Translated, it gives CATGQGSTDTQYF.

The genes are TRBV9 and TRBJ2-7, with 8 bases identical to TRBD1. Germline loops: CDR1 SGDLS, CDR2 YYNGEE. V was pared by 3 bases and J by 1 base, with 6 bases of the junction left unmatched. The CDR3 consists of 15 residues. CDR3 region: CASSGRQGSSYEQYF. Written as DNA, the CDR3 is TGTGCCAGCAGCGGACGACAGGGGAGTTCCTACGAGCAGTACTTC.

The chain has TRBV7-8 and TRBJ1-2; TRBD1 aligns across 8 bases. CDR1 is SGHVS and CDR2 is FQNEAQ in the germline V gene. The CDR3 totals 14 residues. With 4 bases clipped from V and 5 bases from J, the junction kept 6 bases outside the gene matches. CDR3 sequence reads: CASSSRGRRYGYTF. Written as DNA, the CDR3 is TGTGCCAGCAGCTCCAGGGGGCGTAGGTATGGCTACACCTTC.

The V gene is TRBV6-4, the J gene TRBJ2-5; TRBD2 matches at 9 bases. V trimming: 2 bases; J trimming: 5 bases; junction bases outside the gene matches: 6. Per germline, CDR1 MRHNA and CDR2 SNTAGT. The CDR3 runs 15 residues. The DNA for the CDR3 is TGTGCCAGCAGTGACAAGGCGGGGGGGCCTGAGACCCAGTACTTC. Its protein is CASSDKAGGPETQYF.

This clone was counted a few times. The gene calls are TRBV2 and TRBJ2-5; D may be TRBD1 (5 bases). CDR1 is SNHLY and CDR2 is FYNNEI in the germline V gene. V lost 6 bases and J 5 bases, leaving 7 bases between the germline ends. The CDR3 spans 11 residues. In DNA form, the CDR3 reads TGTGCCAGCAGCGCAGGGGAGACCCAGTACTTC. This gives the protein CASSAGETQYF.

The chain recombines TRBV20-1 with TRBJ2-1, with D perhaps matching TRBD2 (6 bases). The V end lost 1 base, the J end lost 12 bases, and 10 bases lay between the germline ends. CDR1 is DFQATT and CDR2 is SNEGSKA in the germline V gene (reference sequence). The CDR3 is 11 residues long. The chain's CDR3 is CSARVNGGQFF. The CDR3 region has the DNA TGCAGTGCTAGAGTAAACGGGGGGCAGTTCTTC.